Listed below are T cell receptor beta chains from one sample, sequenced in a study of T cell repertoires in cytomegalovirus infection. TCRdb re-called the reads through MiXCR, storing one row per CDR3 protein. The sample contains about 240,000 distinct CDR3 sequences, 6.5% of which appear only once. The specimen was PBMCs. The receptors shown here come from a human donor in good health (CMV status not recorded). Some clones in this sample may be carry-over from other donors' samples. Each CDR3 is given with its conserved first and last residue. The D gene is left open where the match is weak. For some rows the clone size is stated as once, few or many, or as a class when expanded; others skip it.

clone_size,j_call,d_call,v_call,cdr3_nt,cdr3_aa
many,TRBJ2-1,.,TRBV2,TGTGCCAGCAGTGAAAGAGGGGGTCGTTTCGATGAGCAGTTCTTC,CASSERGGRFDEQFF
.,TRBJ2-5,TRBD1,TRBV25-1,TGTGCCAGCAGTGATCCAACTCAGCTCCGGGACAGGGATCCCCAAGAGACCCAGTACTTC,CASSDPTQLRDRDPQETQYF
many,TRBJ1-1,.,TRBV7-2,TGTGCCAGCAGCTTAGCGACAGGATCGGCCACTGAAGCTTTCTTT,CASSLATGSATEAFF
many,TRBJ2-3,.,TRBV24-1,TGTGCCACCAGTGACAGGTCGTCCACAGATACGCAGTATTTT,CATSDRSSTDTQYF
many,TRBJ1-4,.,TRBV5-5,TGTGCCAGCAGCCCGTCCCCAACTAATGAAAAACTGTTTTTT,CASSPSPTNEKLFF
many,TRBJ2-2,TRBD1,TRBV7-2,TGTGCCAGCAGCCTCCATAGACAGGGGGTTGGCGGGGAGCTGTTTTTT,CASSLHRQGVGGELFF
many,TRBJ1-5,.,TRBV28,TGTGCCAGCAGTGCAGTATTGGGGTTCTATAGCAATCAGCCCCAGCATTTT,CASSAVLGFYSNQPQHF
many,TRBJ1-2,.,TRBV6-2/TRBV6-3,TGTGCCAGCAGTTATCTTGACTATGGCTACACCTTC,CASSYLDYGYTF
many,TRBJ1-1,.,TRBV7-9,TGTGCCAGCAGCTGGGAGAGGACAACTGAAGCTTTCTTT,CASSWERTTEAFF
many,TRBJ1-1,TRBD1,TRBV29-1,TGCAGCGTTGATAAATGGACAGGGAATAGCACTGAAGCTTTCTTT,CSVDKWTGNSTEAFF
many,TRBJ2-5,TRBD2,TRBV5-1,TGCGCCAGCAGCTTGGATACTAGCGGGGGGGCCCAGTACTTC,CASSLDTSGGAQYF
.,TRBJ2-1,TRBD1,TRBV23-1,TGCGCCAGCAGTCCGGCCCAGGGGGATGAGCAGTTCTTC,CASSPAQGDEQFF
.,TRBJ1-1,TRBD1,TRBV7-9,TGTGCCAGCAGCCGCGAGGGAGGACAGGGAGTTGAAGCTTTCTTT,CASSREGGQGVEAFF
few,TRBJ2-7,TRBD2,TRBV5-1,TGCGCCAGCAGCTTGAGCGGGGGGACGCCCTACGAGCAGTACTTC,CASSLSGGTPYEQYF
once,TRBJ2-5,.,TRBV19,TGTGCCAGTAGTCGCAGGGGAAAAGAGACCCAGTACTTC,CASSRRGKETQYF
many,TRBJ2-7,TRBD1,TRBV27,TGTGCCAGCGCGCCACAGGGGGTAGGCGAGCAGTACTTC,CASAPQGVGEQYF
many,TRBJ1-2,.,TRBV7-9,TGTGCCAGCAGCTTCCTCAACGCATACTATGGCTACACCTTC,CASSFLNAYYGYTF
.,TRBJ2-4,.,TRBV11-2,TGTGCCAGCAGCTCAAGTCATCGTAGGGGGGCCAAAAACATTCAGTACTTC,CASSSSHRRGAKNIQYF
.,TRBJ2-5,TRBD2,TRBV15,TGTGCCACCAGCTTGCAAACCACTAGCGTCGAGACCCAGTACTTC,CATSLQTTSVETQYF
many,TRBJ2-1,TRBD2,TRBV6-5,TGTGCCAGCAGTTATACTCCCTTTTTCGGGACTAGCGGGAATGAGCAGTTCTTC,CASSYTPFFGTSGNEQFF
many,TRBJ1-4,.,TRBV7-6,TGTGCCAGCAGCCCCGACCCCTCAGCACAGGGAATAGGAGAAAAACTGTTTTTT,CASSPDPSAQGIGEKLFF
many,TRBJ1-2,.,TRBV29-1,TGCAGCGTTGTCCGGGCAGGGGAGAATGGCTACACCTTC,CSVVRAGENGYTF
few,TRBJ2-5,TRBD1,TRBV7-3,TGTGCCAGCAGCTCGACAGGGGGCGCGAAGACCCAGTACTTC,CASSSTGGAKTQYF
many,TRBJ1-5,.,TRBV3-1,TGTGCCAGCAGCCTTACCCGGGACAGCAATCAGCCCCAGCATTTT,CASSLTRDSNQPQHF
few,TRBJ1-1,.,TRBV20-1,TGCAGTGCTAGCACTCCGAACACTGAAGCTTTCTTT,CSASTPNTEAFF
many,TRBJ2-5,TRBD2,TRBV6-2/TRBV6-3,TGTGCCAGCAGTTACGGGGGGGCTAGCGGGGAGACCCAGTACTTC,CASSYGGASGETQYF
many,TRBJ2-5,TRBD1,TRBV7-2,TGTGCCAGCAGTCCACAGGGGGCGCAGACCCAGTACTTC,CASSPQGAQTQYF
many,TRBJ2-3,.,TRBV6-6,TGTGCCAGCAGTTACGTTTCAGATACGCAGTATTTT,CASSYVSDTQYF
many,TRBJ2-3,TRBD2,TRBV2,TGTGCCAGCCTTTCTGCGGGGGGGATTCCCAATTCGCAGTATTTT,CASLSAGGIPNSQYF
many,TRBJ2-3,TRBD1,TRBV5-4,TGTGCCATTGCTGGGGGACAGGGGGCAGATACGCAGTATTTT,CAIAGGQGADTQYF
many,TRBJ2-1,.,TRBV6-5,TGTGCCAGCAGTTCCTTGGGGGCAGACAATGAGCAGTTCTTC,CASSSLGADNEQFF
.,TRBJ2-6,.,TRBV28,TGTGCCAGCAGTTTATCCGGCCTCTCTGGGGCCAACGTCCTGACTTTC,CASSLSGLSGANVLTF
many,TRBJ2-7,.,TRBV6-2/TRBV6-3,TGTGCCAGCAGTTACCGGGCCAGGCGAAACTCCTACGAGCAGTACTTC,CASSYRARRNSYEQYF
many,TRBJ2-5,.,TRBV7-9,TGTGCCAGCAGCTTTGGTTCAGTGAGCGGGACCCAGTACTTC,CASSFGSVSGTQYF
many,TRBJ1-1,.,TRBV6-1,TGTGCCAGCAGTGAGTCAGGGTCAGACACTGAAGCTTTCTTT,CASSESGSDTEAFF
many,TRBJ1-1,.,TRBV7-2,TGTGCCAGCAGCTTAGGGACATCCTCGAACACTGAAGCTTTCTTT,CASSLGTSSNTEAFF
many,TRBJ2-3,.,TRBV7-2,TGTGCCAGCAGCTTAGGGGGGACTCGTGGAGATACGCAGTATTTT,CASSLGGTRGDTQYF
many,TRBJ2-7,.,TRBV29-1,TGCAGCGTTGGGACTGCCGCCTACGAGCAGTACTTC,CSVGTAAYEQYF
many,TRBJ2-7,.,TRBV12-3/TRBV12-4,TGTGCCAGCAGTTACTCCTACGAGCAGTACTTC,CASSYSYEQYF
.,TRBJ1-3,TRBD1,TRBV7-2,TGTGCCAGCAGCTCTCCCTCGGGACAGGGCTCTGGAAACACCATATATTTT,CASSSPSGQGSGNTIYF
many,TRBJ2-5,.,TRBV12-3/TRBV12-4,TGTGCCAGCACTAGCCCCCGGAATTACGAGACCCAGTACTTC,CASTSPRNYETQYF
few,TRBJ2-5,TRBD2,TRBV5-1,TGCGCCAGCAGCTCCTTTAGCGGGGGAGGAGACCAGTACTTC,CASSSFSGGGDQYF
many,TRBJ2-3,.,TRBV5-1,TGCGCCAGCAGCTTGGTAGGGGGAGATACGCAGTATTTT,CASSLVGGDTQYF
.,TRBJ2-5,TRBD1,TRBV20-1,TGCAGTGCCCCAAGTTTGGACAGGGACCAAGAGACCCAGTACTTC,CSAPSLDRDQETQYF
many,TRBJ2-1,.,TRBV20-1,TGCAGTGCTCGGGGGGCCTCCTACAATGAGCAGTTCTTC,CSARGASYNEQFF
.,TRBJ1-3,.,TRBV15,TGTGCCACCCGGGGGGGAAAGCTTTCTGGAAACACCATATATTTT,CATRGGKLSGNTIYF